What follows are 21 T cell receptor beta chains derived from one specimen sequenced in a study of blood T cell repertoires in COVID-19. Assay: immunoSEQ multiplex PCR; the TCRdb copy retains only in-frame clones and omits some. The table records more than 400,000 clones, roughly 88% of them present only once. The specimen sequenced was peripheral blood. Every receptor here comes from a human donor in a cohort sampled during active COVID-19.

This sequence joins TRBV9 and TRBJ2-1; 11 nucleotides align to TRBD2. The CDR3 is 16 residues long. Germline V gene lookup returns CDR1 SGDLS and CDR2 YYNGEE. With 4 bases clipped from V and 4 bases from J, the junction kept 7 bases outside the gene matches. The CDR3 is CASSKIAGGFYNEQFF. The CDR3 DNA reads TGTGCCAGCAGCAAGATAGCGGGAGGGTTTTACAATGAGCAGTTCTTC.

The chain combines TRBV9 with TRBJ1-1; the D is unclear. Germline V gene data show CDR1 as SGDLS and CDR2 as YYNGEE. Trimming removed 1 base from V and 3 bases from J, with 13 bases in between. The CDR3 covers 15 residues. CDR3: CASSVLARSDTEAFF. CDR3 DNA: TGTGCCAGCAGCGTACTTGCTCGGTCGGACACTGAAGCTTTCTTT.

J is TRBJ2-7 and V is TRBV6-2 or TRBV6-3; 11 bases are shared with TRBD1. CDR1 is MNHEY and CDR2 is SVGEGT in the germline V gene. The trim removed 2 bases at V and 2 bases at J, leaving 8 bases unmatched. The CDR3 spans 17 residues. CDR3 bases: TGTGCCAGCAGTTACCTCGCCCCGGGACAGGGGGCCTACGAGCAGTACTTC. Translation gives CASSYLAPGQGAYEQYF.

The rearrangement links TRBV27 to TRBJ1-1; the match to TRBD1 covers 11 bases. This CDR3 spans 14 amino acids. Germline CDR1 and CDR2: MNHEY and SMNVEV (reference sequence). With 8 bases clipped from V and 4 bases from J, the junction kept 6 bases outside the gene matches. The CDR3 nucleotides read TGTGCCAGCCGTGCTGGGACAGGGGGCACTGAAGCTTTCTTT. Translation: CASRAGTGGTEAFF.

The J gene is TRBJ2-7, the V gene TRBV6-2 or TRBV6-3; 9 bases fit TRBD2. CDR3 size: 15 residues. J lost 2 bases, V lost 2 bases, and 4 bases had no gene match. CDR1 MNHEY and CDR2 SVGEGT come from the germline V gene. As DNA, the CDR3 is TGTGCCAGCAGTTACGGTGGCGGGAGGGCCTACGAGCAGTACTTC. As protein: CASSYGGGRAYEQYF.

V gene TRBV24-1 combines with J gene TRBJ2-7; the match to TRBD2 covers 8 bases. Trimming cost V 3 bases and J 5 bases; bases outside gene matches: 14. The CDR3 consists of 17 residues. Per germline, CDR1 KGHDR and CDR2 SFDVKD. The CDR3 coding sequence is TGTGCCACCAGTGATCCAGAAACCGGGACTAGTGGGAACGAGCAGTACTTC. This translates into CATSDPETGTSGNEQYF.

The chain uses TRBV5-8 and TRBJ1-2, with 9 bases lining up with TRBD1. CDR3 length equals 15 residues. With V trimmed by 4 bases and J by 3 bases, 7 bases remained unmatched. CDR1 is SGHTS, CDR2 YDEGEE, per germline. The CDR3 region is CASSAGTGSDYGYTF. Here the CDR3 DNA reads TGTGCCAGCAGCGCCGGGACAGGGTCGGACTATGGCTACACCTTC.

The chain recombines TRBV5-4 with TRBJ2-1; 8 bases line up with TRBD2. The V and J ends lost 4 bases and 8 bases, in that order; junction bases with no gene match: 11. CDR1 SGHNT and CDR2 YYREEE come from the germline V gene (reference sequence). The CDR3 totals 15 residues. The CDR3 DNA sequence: TGTGCCAGCAGCAAACTCAGCGGGAGAAGGGATGAGCAGTTCTTC. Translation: CASSKLSGRRDEQFF.

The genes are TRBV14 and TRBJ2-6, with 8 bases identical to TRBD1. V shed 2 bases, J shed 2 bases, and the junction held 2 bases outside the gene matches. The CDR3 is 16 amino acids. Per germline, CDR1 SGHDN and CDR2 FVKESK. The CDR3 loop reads CASSQKTGAGANVLTF. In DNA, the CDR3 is TGTGCCAGCAGCCAAAAGACAGGGGCTGGGGCCAACGTCCTGACTTTC.

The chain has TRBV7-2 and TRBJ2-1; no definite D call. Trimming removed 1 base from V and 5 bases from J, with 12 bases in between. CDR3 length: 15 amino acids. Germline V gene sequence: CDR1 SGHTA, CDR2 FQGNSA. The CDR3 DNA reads TGTGCCAGCAGCTTAGGACTTCCTCCGAACAATGAGCAGTTCTTC. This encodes CASSLGLPPNNEQFF.

Written as DNA, the CDR3 is TGTGCCAGCAGGTTACCTACAGGGGGTAATTCACCCCTCCACTTT. Protein sequence: CASRLPTGGNSPLHF. The chain uses TRBV7-2 and TRBJ1-6, with 8 nucleotides matching TRBD1. The length of the CDR3 is 15 residues. The germline gives CDR1 SGHTA, CDR2 FQGNSA. The ends lost 6 bases at V and 6 bases at J; junction bases unmatched: 7.

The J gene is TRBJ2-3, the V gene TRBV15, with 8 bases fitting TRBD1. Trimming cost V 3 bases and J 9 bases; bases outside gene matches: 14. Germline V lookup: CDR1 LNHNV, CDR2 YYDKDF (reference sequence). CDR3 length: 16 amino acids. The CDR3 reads CATSSAGGRTGATQYF. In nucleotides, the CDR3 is TGTGCCACCAGCAGCGCAGGGGGCAGGACGGGAGCAACGCAGTATTTT.

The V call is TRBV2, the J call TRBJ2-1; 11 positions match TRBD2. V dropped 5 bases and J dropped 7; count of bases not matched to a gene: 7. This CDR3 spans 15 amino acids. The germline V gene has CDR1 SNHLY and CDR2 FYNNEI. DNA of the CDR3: TGTGCCAGCAGTCTTAGCGGGAGGGCCGGAAATGAGCAGTTCTTC. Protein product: CASSLSGRAGNEQFF.

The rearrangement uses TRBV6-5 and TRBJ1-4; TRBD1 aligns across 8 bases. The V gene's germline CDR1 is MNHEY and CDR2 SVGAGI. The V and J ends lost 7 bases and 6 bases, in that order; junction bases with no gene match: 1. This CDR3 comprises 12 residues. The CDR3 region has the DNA TGTGCCAGCAAACAGGGGGATGAAAAACTGTTTTTT. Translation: CASKQGDEKLFF.

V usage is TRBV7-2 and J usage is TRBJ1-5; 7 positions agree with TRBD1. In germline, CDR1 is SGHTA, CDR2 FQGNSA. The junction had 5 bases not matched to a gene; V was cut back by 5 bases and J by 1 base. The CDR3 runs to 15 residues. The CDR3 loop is CASSEGTASNQPQHF. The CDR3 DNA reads TGTGCCAGCAGCGAGGGGACAGCCAGCAATCAGCCCCAGCATTTT.

The CDR3 protein is CASNSPRRADFNEQFF. CDR3 coding DNA: TGTGCCAGTAATAGCCCCCGGAGGGCCGATTTCAATGAGCAGTTCTTC. This chain uses TRBV19 with TRBJ2-1; tentative D call: TRBD2 (6 bases). CDR3 length: 16 amino acids. The germline V gene encodes CDR1 LNHDA and CDR2 SQIVND (reference sequence). V was shortened by 7 bases and J by 6 bases, with 22 bases between the two germline ends.

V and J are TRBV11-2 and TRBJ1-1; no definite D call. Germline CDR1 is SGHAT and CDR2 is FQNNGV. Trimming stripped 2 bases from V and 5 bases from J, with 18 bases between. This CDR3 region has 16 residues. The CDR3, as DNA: TGTGCCAGCAGCTTAAGTACTCTGAGCCTGTGGACTGAAGCTTTCTTT. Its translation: CASSLSTLSLWTEAFF.

The CDR3 nucleotides read TGTGCCAGCTCCCCATCGACAGATCCTAATGAAAAACTGTTTTTT. Encoded protein: CASSPSTDPNEKLFF. J is TRBJ1-4 and V is TRBV18; tentatively, D is TRBD1 (5 bases). Germline CDR1 KGHSH, CDR2 LQKENI. V lost 6 bases and J lost 3, with 14 bases in between. The CDR3 runs to 15 residues.

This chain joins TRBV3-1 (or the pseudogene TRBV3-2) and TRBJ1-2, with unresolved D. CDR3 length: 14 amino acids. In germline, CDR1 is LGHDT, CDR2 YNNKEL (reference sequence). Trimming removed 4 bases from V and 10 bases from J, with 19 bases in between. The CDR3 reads CASSPLSAGQNYTF. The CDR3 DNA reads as TGTGCCAGCAGCCCTCTGTCGGCAGGCCAGAACTACACCTTC.

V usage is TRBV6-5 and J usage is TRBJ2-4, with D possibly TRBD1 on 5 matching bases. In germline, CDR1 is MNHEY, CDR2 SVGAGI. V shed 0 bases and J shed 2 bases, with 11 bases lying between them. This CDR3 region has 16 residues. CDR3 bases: TGTGCCAGCAGTTACTCGCAGGGAAAGTCCAAAAACATTCAGTACTTC. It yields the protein CASSYSQGKSKNIQYF.

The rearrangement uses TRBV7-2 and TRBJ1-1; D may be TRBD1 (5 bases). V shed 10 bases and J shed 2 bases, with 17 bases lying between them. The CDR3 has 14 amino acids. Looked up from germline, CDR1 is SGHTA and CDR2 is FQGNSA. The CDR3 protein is CATRMTGVNTEAFF. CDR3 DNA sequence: TGTGCCACCAGGATGACGGGGGTCAACACTGAAGCTTTCTTT. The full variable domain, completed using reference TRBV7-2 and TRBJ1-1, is GAGVSQSPSNKVTEKGKDVELRCDPISGHTALYWYRQSLGQGLEFLIYFQGNSAPDKSGLPSDRFSAERTGGSVSTLTIQRTQQEDSAVYLCATRMTGVNTEAFFGQGTRLTVV.